This T cell receptor beta chain is from a study of blood T cell repertoires in COVID-19. Overall study context: PBMCs, B-cell-depleted T cells, or T cells were the source of the cDNA or gDNA that made up the material.

The germline gives CDR1 MNHEY, CDR2 SMNVEV (reference sequence). The V end lost 2 bases, the J end lost 10 bases, and 20 bases lay between the germline ends. The CDR3 extends over 15 amino acids. Study processing details: Reference gene primer amplification yielded estimated nucleated cell counts. Measured with immunoSEQ multiplex PCR; TCRdb has only the in-frame clones, and not every one. V and J calls and clone size are copied from that table; D and trimming were computed from the DNA. The sample holds under 85,000 clones, 90% seen once. The chain links TRBV27 to TRBJ1-1, with TRBD1 as a possible D gene (5 bases). This TCR was recovered from a man aged 45 to 65 with acute or convalescent COVID-19. The specimen sequenced was peripheral blood. In DNA, the CDR3 is TGTGCCAGCAGTTTAACCCAGGGCCCCATTACAGGAGCTTTCTTT. This sequence encodes CASSLTQGPITGAFF.